The clone carrying this T cell receptor beta chain was found many times. No antigen is known for it. The CDR3 extends over 13 amino acids. Trimming took off 4 bases at V and 4 bases at J, with 14 bases between the two ends. Germline CDR1 is SQVTM and CDR2 is ANQGSEA. The data stem from a study of identical twins. Study-wide points: Models underestimated TCR alpha sharing (out-of-frame) in monozygotic twins. The abundant beta clonotypes from cord blood had fewer insertions, and memory repertoires had none of this. Sequences that were beta out-of-frame showed weaker excess twin sharing.

Through template switching, a universal primer site was introduced, and the cDNA contained unique molecular identifiers. TCRdb recomputed calls from the 5' RACE reads with MiXCR, one row per CDR3 protein. The table has hundreds of thousands of distinct CDR3 sequences, less than 9% seen once; the top ten hold roughly 1.5%. The sample was also linked to a second study, of yellow fever vaccine responses in identical twins.

The source of this sequence is a woman aged 18-29 years in good health. V is TRBV29-1 and J is TRBJ2-7; D not certain. Sequenced material: PBMCs. The CDR3 DNA sequence: TGCAGCGTTGGGCCGGATCTTAAATACGAGCAGTACTTC. As protein: CSVGPDLKYEQYF.